A selection of T cell receptor beta chains follows, all from one sample in a study of blood T cell repertoires in COVID-19. The method was immunoSEQ multiplex PCR; TCRdb's version includes in-frame clones alone and lacks a portion of them. Here the sample spans 150,000 or so clones, approximately 78% being singletons. Sequenced: peripheral blood. These receptors originate from a man older than 75 with acute or convalescent COVID-19. Each CDR3 is given with its conserved first and last residue.

j_call	v_call	cdr3_aa
TRBJ1-1	TRBV19	CASSFGTFEAFF
TRBJ1-2	TRBV5-4	CASSFTGVNYGYTF
TRBJ2-5	TRBV3-1/TRBV3-2	CASSSGTSGGETQYF
TRBJ2-5	TRBV5-1	CASRDNQETQYF
TRBJ2-3	TRBV27	CASSLSANLAGGFTSTDTQYF
TRBJ1-2	TRBV6-1	CASSEAEKYYGYTF
TRBJ1-3	TRBV18	CASSQGASGNTIYF
TRBJ1-1	TRBV6-5	CASGQRTLGAEAFF
TRBJ2-5	TRBV5-1	CASSFGTGRETQYF
TRBJ2-1	TRBV10-3	CAISESGEHAYNEQFF
TRBJ2-1	TRBV29-1	CSVGGGGSYNEQFF
TRBJ2-2	TRBV6-6	CASNTRTGELFF
TRBJ1-4	TRBV5-1	CASSLDGGSAGEKLFF
TRBJ2-1	TRBV13	CASSSRQGSYNEQFF
TRBJ1-2	TRBV5-4	CASSGFFRDGILYGYTF
TRBJ2-3	TRBV12-5	CGASGLGQGFPDTQYF
TRBJ1-2	TRBV6-4	CASRRQGTANYGYTF
TRBJ2-1	TRBV5-6	CASSPTGRTVDEQFF
TRBJ1-1	TRBV6-5	CASSLYDRNTEAFF
TRBJ2-3	TRBV5-1	CASSGLGGTDTQYF
TRBJ1-5	TRBV19	CASSMSGTGGLGSNQPQHF
TRBJ2-5	TRBV7-7	CASSRDRERETQYF
TRBJ2-2	TRBV3-1/TRBV3-2	CASSQGVSGTGELFF
TRBJ1-1	TRBV7-3	CASSSTGLNTEAFF
TRBJ1-5	TRBV7-9	CASSHRSGQRLDF
TRBJ2-3	TRBV20-1	CSARTGAEQYF
TRBJ2-2	TRBV18	CASSPSNTGELFF
TRBJ2-7	TRBV10-3	CAISGRLAGRYEQYF
TRBJ1-3	TRBV30	CAWSQGAPTIYF
TRBJ2-1	TRBV7-7	CASSAGMGSDNEQFF
TRBJ2-6	TRBV25-1	CASSQYQGAGANVLTF
TRBJ2-1	TRBV7-2	CASSLGGGRSSYNEQFF